The present T cell receptor beta chain was sequenced within a study of CD8+CD57+ T cells in acquired aplastic anemia. Findings of the study overall: Overlap between patients and controls comprised twenty-nine CD8+ CDR3 sequences.

Genomic DNA constituted the template upon which TCR beta VDJ and CDR3 profiling was performed. One entry per CDR3 protein, called by TCRdb with MiXCR from the reads. The sample has 150,000 to 200,000 distinct CDR3 sequences; about 64% are singletons. As regards this clonotype: As yet, its antigen is unknown.

Germline CDR1 and CDR2: MNHEY and SVGAGI. The CDR3 spans 15 residues. Trimming removed 2 bases from V and 11 bases from J, with 20 bases in between. Sequencing involved patients with CD8+CD57+ cell expansion previously shown by flow cytometry. The chain recombines TRBV6-5 with TRBJ2-3, with D possibly matching TRBD1 (6 bases). The sequence was obtained from a human donor with aplastic anemia. Sample: sorted CD4+, CD8+, or CD8+CD57+ T cells (not recorded which) from PBMCs. CDR3 coding DNA: TGTGCCAGCAGTTACGGGACACGTTCCTCCTACGAGCAGTATTTT. Translation gives CASSYGTRSSYEQYF.